This T cell receptor (beta chain) originates from a study of cytomegalovirus exposure and HLA in healthy donors. CDR3 length equals 16 residues. Germline CDR1 is KGHSH and CDR2 is LQKENI. The germline V and J ends were trimmed by 2 bases and 2 bases, with 14 bases remaining between them. PCR used 60 Vbeta primers and 13 Jbeta primers. Original data processing: As a later analysis found, there were 60 million to 90 million unique TCR beta chains, of which roughly 11 million were shared. Generated by immunoSEQ multiplex PCR, the TCRdb table keeps only in-frame clones and is missing some. V, J and clone size reflect that table, while D and trimming were determined from the DNA. The data contain 130,000 or so clones, around 79% of them singletons.

This rearrangement joins TRBV18 to TRBJ2-3, with unresolved D. The clonotype comes from a woman aged 40 to 50 in good health and CMV-seronegative. Sequencing was performed on PBMCs. CDR3 sequence reads: CASSPFWSGYTDTQYF. The CDR3 coding sequence is TGTGCCAGCTCACCATTCTGGTCGGGTTACACAGATACGCAGTATTTT.